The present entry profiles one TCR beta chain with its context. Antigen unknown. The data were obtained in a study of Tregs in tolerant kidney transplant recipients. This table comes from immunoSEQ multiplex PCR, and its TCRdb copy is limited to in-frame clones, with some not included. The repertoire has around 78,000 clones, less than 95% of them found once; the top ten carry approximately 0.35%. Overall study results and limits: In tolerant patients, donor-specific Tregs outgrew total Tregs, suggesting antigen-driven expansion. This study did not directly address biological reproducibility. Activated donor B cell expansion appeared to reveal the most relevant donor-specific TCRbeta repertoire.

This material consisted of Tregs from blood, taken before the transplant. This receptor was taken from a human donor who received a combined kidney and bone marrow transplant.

This CDR3 reads CASSISRYGYTF. In nucleotides, the CDR3 is TGTGCCAGCAGTATCTCGCGCTATGGCTACACCTTC. The chain is built from TRBV2 and TRBJ1-2; D is ambiguous. V shed 5 bases and J shed 4 bases, with 8 bases lying between them. Looked up from germline, CDR1 is SNHLY and CDR2 is FYNNEI. The CDR3 covers 12 residues. The full variable domain, completed using reference TRBV2 and TRBJ1-2, is EPEVTQTPSHQVTQMGQEVILRCVPISNHLYFYWYRQILGQKVEFLVSFYNNEISEKSEIFDDQFSVERPDGSNFTLKIRSTKLEDSAMYFCASSISRYGYTFGSGTRLTVV.